The rows below give T cell receptor beta chains drawn from one sample of a study of T cells in Graves' hyperthyroidism and ophthalmopathy. Each CDR3 protein is one row after TCRdb ran MiXCR on the multiplex PCR reads. The sample contains some 250,000 distinct CDR3 sequences, 13% to 15% of which appear only once. Sequenced material: blood. The source is a woman aged 45-59 years with Graves' hyperthyroidism that later progressed to Graves' ophthalmopathy. CDR3s include the opening cysteine and the closing phenylalanine or tryptophan. The order of the fields is clone size, V gene, J gene, D gene, CDR3 DNA, CDR3 protein. D genes are given only for firm matches. Size is stated for part of the rows, as once, few or many counts, or as a class when the clone is expanded.

abundance: many
v_gene: TRBV3-1
j_gene: TRBJ1-1
d_gene: -
CDR3nt: TGTGCCAGCAGTGGGACGGGCAGGCTGAACACTGAAGCTTTCTTT
CDR3aa: CASSGTGRLNTEAFF

abundance: many
v_gene: TRBV28
j_gene: TRBJ2-3
d_gene: -
CDR3nt: TGTGCCAGCAGTTTAAGGAGGACTTCCACAGATACGCAGTATTTT
CDR3aa: CASSLRRTSTDTQYF

abundance: many
v_gene: TRBV11-1
j_gene: TRBJ2-1
d_gene: TRBD1
CDR3nt: TGTGCCAGCAGAACCAGAGACAGGGCCAATGAGCAGTTCTTC
CDR3aa: CASRTRDRANEQFF

abundance: -
v_gene: TRBV6-1
j_gene: TRBJ2-6
d_gene: -
CDR3nt: TGTGCCAGCAGTGAAGCAGGGGGTATCAAAGCTGGGGCCAACGTCCTGACTTTC
CDR3aa: CASSEAGGIKAGANVLTF

abundance: few
v_gene: TRBV6-5
j_gene: TRBJ2-3
d_gene: TRBD2
CDR3nt: TGTGCCAGCAGGCCCAGCGGGAGGGCCGCGTTTGGCACAGATACGCAGTATTTT
CDR3aa: CASRPSGRAAFGTDTQYF

abundance: many
v_gene: TRBV20-1
j_gene: TRBJ1-1
d_gene: -
CDR3nt: TGCAGTGCTAGAGACGACCCACGAGAAGCTTTCTTT
CDR3aa: CSARDDPREAFF

abundance: many
v_gene: TRBV10-3
j_gene: TRBJ2-1
d_gene: -
CDR3nt: TGTGCCATCAGTGAGTCGTGGATAGCGGCACGCTCCTACAATGAGCAGTTCTTC
CDR3aa: CAISESWIAARSYNEQFF

abundance: -
v_gene: TRBV2
j_gene: TRBJ2-1
d_gene: TRBD2
CDR3nt: TGTGCCAGCAGTGAACCGCTAGCGGGAGTCCATGAGCAGTTCTTC
CDR3aa: CASSEPLAGVHEQFF

abundance: many
v_gene: TRBV29-1
j_gene: TRBJ1-1
d_gene: -
CDR3nt: TGCAGCGTTGACCGGACAACTGAAGCTTTCTTT
CDR3aa: CSVDRTTEAFF

abundance: few
v_gene: TRBV20-1
j_gene: TRBJ2-1
d_gene: -
CDR3nt: TGCAGTGCTAGGACTGACGATGAGCAGTTCTTC
CDR3aa: CSARTDDEQFF

abundance: many
v_gene: TRBV6-1
j_gene: TRBJ2-1
d_gene: -
CDR3nt: TGTGCCAGCAAGAAAACAGGGTACAATGAGCAGTTCTTC
CDR3aa: CASKKTGYNEQFF

abundance: many
v_gene: TRBV2
j_gene: TRBJ2-1
d_gene: -
CDR3nt: TGTGCCAGCAGTGAACAGCAGGAGAATGAGCAGTTCTTC
CDR3aa: CASSEQQENEQFF

abundance: -
v_gene: TRBV4-1
j_gene: TRBJ2-3
d_gene: -
CDR3nt: TGCGCCAGCAGCCTCCACGGCGGGCAGAGTCCTAGCACAGATACGCAGTATTTT
CDR3aa: CASSLHGGQSPSTDTQYF

abundance: many
v_gene: TRBV5-1
j_gene: TRBJ2-2
d_gene: TRBD2
CDR3nt: TGCGCCAGCAGCTTACTAGCGGGAGAGTCCGGGGAGCTGTTTTTT
CDR3aa: CASSLLAGESGELFF

abundance: many
v_gene: TRBV7-9
j_gene: TRBJ2-1
d_gene: TRBD2
CDR3nt: TGTGCCGGAATTCCGGGACTAGCGGGCCTAAGCTCCTACAATGAGCAGTTCTTC
CDR3aa: CAGIPGLAGLSSYNEQFF

abundance: few
v_gene: TRBV12-3/TRBV12-4
j_gene: TRBJ1-4
d_gene: -
CDR3nt: TGTGCCAGCAGTTTACGGCGGGGCAGTTTAGAAGAAAAACTGTTTTTT
CDR3aa: CASSLRRGSLEEKLFF

abundance: many
v_gene: TRBV14
j_gene: TRBJ2-3
d_gene: TRBD2
CDR3nt: TGTGCCAGCAGCCAAGTCGGCAGCGGGAGTACTAGCACAGATACGCAGTATTTT
CDR3aa: CASSQVGSGSTSTDTQYF

abundance: many
v_gene: TRBV3-1
j_gene: TRBJ2-1
d_gene: TRBD1
CDR3nt: TGTGCCAGCAGCCCGACAGGGCACTCCTACAATGAGCAGTTCTTC
CDR3aa: CASSPTGHSYNEQFF

abundance: few
v_gene: TRBV6-5
j_gene: TRBJ1-5
d_gene: -
CDR3nt: TGTGCCAGCAGTTACAATTTCGATCAGCCCCAGCATTTT
CDR3aa: CASSYNFDQPQHF

abundance: -
v_gene: TRBV7-9
j_gene: TRBJ2-1
d_gene: TRBD2
CDR3nt: TGTGCCAGCAGCTTAGGTGGACTAGTCCATAGCTCCTACAATGAGCAGTTCTTC
CDR3aa: CASSLGGLVHSSYNEQFF

abundance: many
v_gene: TRBV6-1
j_gene: TRBJ2-7
d_gene: -
CDR3nt: TGTGCCCCTAGTGGGGGCGGCAGGACCCTCCAAGGGAAGTACTTC
CDR3aa: CAPSGGGRTLQGKYF

abundance: few
v_gene: TRBV5-1
j_gene: TRBJ2-7
d_gene: -
CDR3nt: TGCGCCAGCAGCTTTCTAGGGTACCAAAGCTCCTACGAGCAGTACTTC
CDR3aa: CASSFLGYQSSYEQYF

abundance: -
v_gene: TRBV9
j_gene: TRBJ2-3
d_gene: -
CDR3nt: TGTGCCAGCAGCGTTGAGGGAACGCAGTATTTT
CDR3aa: CASSVEGTQYF

abundance: many
v_gene: TRBV5-1
j_gene: TRBJ2-3
d_gene: -
CDR3nt: TGCGCCAGCAGCCTTGACAGAACAGATACGCAGTATTTT
CDR3aa: CASSLDRTDTQYF

abundance: few
v_gene: TRBV6-1
j_gene: TRBJ1-5
d_gene: TRBD1
CDR3nt: TGTGCCAGCAGTGAGGACAGGGCAAATCAGCCCCAGCATTTT
CDR3aa: CASSEDRANQPQHF

abundance: many
v_gene: TRBV10-3
j_gene: TRBJ1-1
d_gene: TRBD1
CDR3nt: TGTGCCATCAGTGAATATGGGACAGGGGCCCACACTGAAGCTTTCTTT
CDR3aa: CAISEYGTGAHTEAFF

abundance: few
v_gene: TRBV29-1
j_gene: TRBJ1-2
d_gene: -
CDR3nt: TGCAGCGTTGAAAAGGGAGGGATCCCTAACTATGGCTACACCTTC
CDR3aa: CSVEKGGIPNYGYTF

abundance: many
v_gene: TRBV20-1
j_gene: TRBJ2-2
d_gene: TRBD1
CDR3nt: TGCAGTGCAGGGGATACAGGGGGCGCGAACACCGGGGAGCTGTTTTTT
CDR3aa: CSAGDTGGANTGELFF

abundance: few
v_gene: TRBV5-1
j_gene: TRBJ2-5
d_gene: TRBD2
CDR3nt: TGCGCCAGCAGCTTGGCCTTGGCGGGAGCTCAAGAGACCCAGTACTTC
CDR3aa: CASSLALAGAQETQYF

abundance: -
v_gene: TRBV2
j_gene: TRBJ1-3
d_gene: -
CDR3nt: TGTGCCAGCAGCCCCAGTACACCCTCTGGAAACACCATATATTTT
CDR3aa: CASSPSTPSGNTIYF

abundance: many
v_gene: TRBV2
j_gene: TRBJ2-7
d_gene: TRBD2
CDR3nt: TGTGCCAGCAAATTAGCGGGAGAGGCTTCCTACGAGCAGTACTTC
CDR3aa: CASKLAGEASYEQYF

abundance: many
v_gene: TRBV20-1
j_gene: TRBJ2-7
d_gene: TRBD1
CDR3nt: TGCAGTGCTCGTCCCGGGACAGGGGTTTGGGAGCAGTACTTC
CDR3aa: CSARPGTGVWEQYF

abundance: many
v_gene: TRBV28
j_gene: TRBJ1-6
d_gene: -
CDR3nt: TGTGCCAGCAGTTCGCCTATTTGGGGGAATTCACCCCTCCACTTT
CDR3aa: CASSSPIWGNSPLHF

abundance: many
v_gene: TRBV20-1
j_gene: TRBJ2-3
d_gene: TRBD2
CDR3nt: TGCAGTGCCTTTCATCGGAGCGGGAGGGGTAGCACAGATACGCAGTATTTT
CDR3aa: CSAFHRSGRGSTDTQYF

abundance: many
v_gene: TRBV3-1
j_gene: TRBJ2-1
d_gene: -
CDR3nt: TGTGCCAGCAGCCAAGAGGGTGATGAGCAGTTCTTC
CDR3aa: CASSQEGDEQFF

abundance: many
v_gene: TRBV3-1
j_gene: TRBJ1-2
d_gene: -
CDR3nt: TGTGCCAGCAGCCCAGGGGCTTTTAACTATGGCTACACCTTC
CDR3aa: CASSPGAFNYGYTF

abundance: few
v_gene: TRBV19
j_gene: TRBJ2-1
d_gene: -
CDR3nt: TGTGCCAGTAGTATAGATCGCACTAGCCCCAGTGAGCAGTTCTTC
CDR3aa: CASSIDRTSPSEQFF

abundance: many
v_gene: TRBV5-5
j_gene: TRBJ1-5
d_gene: TRBD1
CDR3nt: TGTGCCAGCAGCGAGGATAACCGACAGGGCCAGCCCCAGCATTTT
CDR3aa: CASSEDNRQGQPQHF

abundance: -
v_gene: TRBV5-1
j_gene: TRBJ2-2
d_gene: TRBD1
CDR3nt: TGCGCCAGCAGCGAGGGACAGGGGGCGACCGGGGAGCTGTTTTTT
CDR3aa: CASSEGQGATGELFF

abundance: many
v_gene: TRBV7-6
j_gene: TRBJ2-5
d_gene: TRBD2
CDR3nt: TGTGCCAGCAGCTTAGTTGCTAGCGGGAGACATCTAGAGACCCAGTACTTC
CDR3aa: CASSLVASGRHLETQYF

abundance: -
v_gene: TRBV28
j_gene: TRBJ1-6
d_gene: -
CDR3nt: TGTGCCCTCCAGTTTAGAACGGGAGGGCCGGATTCACCCCTCCACTTT
CDR3aa: CALQFRTGGPDSPLHF

abundance: many
v_gene: TRBV7-9
j_gene: TRBJ2-3
d_gene: -
CDR3nt: TGTGCCAGCAGCTTAGCTGCTTCATTAATCACAGATACGCAGTATTTT
CDR3aa: CASSLAASLITDTQYF

abundance: many
v_gene: TRBV6-9
j_gene: TRBJ1-3
d_gene: -
CDR3nt: TGTGCCAGCAGTTATTTCCAGACCGGGCCCCCGGAGGATCTGGGATCTGGAAACACCATATATTTT
CDR3aa: CASSYFQTGPPEDLGSGNTIYF

abundance: many
v_gene: TRBV20-1
j_gene: TRBJ1-1
d_gene: TRBD1
CDR3nt: TGCAGTGCTAGAGAGGGGACAGGGTCCACTGAAGCTTTCTTT
CDR3aa: CSAREGTGSTEAFF

abundance: many
v_gene: TRBV27
j_gene: TRBJ2-7
d_gene: TRBD2
CDR3nt: TGTGCCAGCAGTTTACAAGCGGGAGAGGGGTACGAGCAGTACTTC
CDR3aa: CASSLQAGEGYEQYF

abundance: -
v_gene: TRBV6-1
j_gene: TRBJ1-2
d_gene: TRBD1
CDR3nt: TGTGCCCCCAGGGACAGCTATGGCTACACCTTC
CDR3aa: CAPRDSYGYTF

abundance: many
v_gene: TRBV27
j_gene: TRBJ2-1
d_gene: -
CDR3nt: TGTGCCAGCAGCCGGACTTACGCGAGAGGTAATGAGCAGTTCTTC
CDR3aa: CASSRTYARGNEQFF

abundance: many
v_gene: TRBV6-2/TRBV6-3
j_gene: TRBJ2-5
d_gene: -
CDR3nt: TGTGCCAGCAGTTACTCGAGGAGGCAGGGGTACCAAGAGACCCAGTACTTC
CDR3aa: CASSYSRRQGYQETQYF